The clone carrying this T cell receptor (beta chain) was recorded many times. Its matching antigen is unknown. Unique molecular identifiers were used to barcode this TCRbeta library. TCRdb fed the PCR reads into MiXCR, producing one record per CDR3 protein. The data show under 850,000 distinct CDR3 sequences, with 13% seen just once and about 0.79% held by the top ten. This specimen belongs to a study of T-cell reconstitution after alpha-beta-depleted transplantation in children. Findings and limits, study-wide: The study reportedly traced alpha-beta T cells about two months after transplant to several hundred expanded graft clones. By one year post-transplant, T-cell counts and diversity largely arose from T cells that were newly produced. Some patients owed their high day-60 TCRbeta diversity to surviving recipient T cells and thymic progenitors.

The CDR3 spans 14 residues. From germline, CDR1 is SGDLS and CDR2 YYNGEE. Germline trimming cut 5 bases from V and 8 bases from J; bases unmatched to any gene: 10. This rearrangement joins TRBV9 to TRBJ2-1; TRBD2 agrees at 7 bases. The starting material was PBMCs, obtained before TCRalphabeta/CD19-depleted stem cell transplant. This sequence was found in a girl aged 2 to 10 with congenital amegakaryocytic thrombocytopenia, due to receive a stem cell transplant. CDR3 nucleotides: TGTGCCAGCAGTACGAGCGGGATTAAGGATGAGCAGTTCTTC. This gives the protein CASSTSGIKDEQFF.